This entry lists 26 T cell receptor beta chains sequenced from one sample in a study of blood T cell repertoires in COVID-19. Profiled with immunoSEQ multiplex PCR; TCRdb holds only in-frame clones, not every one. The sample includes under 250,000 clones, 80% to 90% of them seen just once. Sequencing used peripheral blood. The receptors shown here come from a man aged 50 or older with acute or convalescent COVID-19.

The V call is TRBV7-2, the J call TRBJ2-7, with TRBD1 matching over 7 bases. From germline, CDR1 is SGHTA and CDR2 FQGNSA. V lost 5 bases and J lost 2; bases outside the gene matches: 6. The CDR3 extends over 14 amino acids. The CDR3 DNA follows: TGTGCCAGCAGCCTACACCAGGGGGCCTACGAGCAGTACTTC. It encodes CASSLHQGAYEQYF. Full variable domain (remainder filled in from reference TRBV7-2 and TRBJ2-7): GAGVSQSPSNKVTEKGKDVELRCDPISGHTALYWYRQSLGQGLEFLIYFQGNSAPDKSGLPSDRFSAERTGGSVSTLTIQRTQQEDSAVYLCASSLHQGAYEQYFGPGTRLTVT.

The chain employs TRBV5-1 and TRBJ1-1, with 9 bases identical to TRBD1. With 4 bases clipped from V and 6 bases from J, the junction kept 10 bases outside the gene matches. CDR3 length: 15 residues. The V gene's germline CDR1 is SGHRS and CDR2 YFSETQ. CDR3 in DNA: TGCGCCAGCAGCCCAACCGGGACAGGGCTGCCTGAAGCTTTCTTT. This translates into CASSPTGTGLPEAFF.

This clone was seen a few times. The CDR3 DNA sequence: TGTGCCAGCAGTTTAGACACAGGGGCCGATGAGCAGTTCTTC. It yields the protein CASSLDTGADEQFF. The chain recombines TRBV27 with TRBJ2-1; TRBD1 matches 7 bases. CDR3 size: 14 residues. Losses at the gene ends were 2 bases for V and 8 bases for J; bases not matched to a gene: 6. Germline assignment: CDR1 MNHEY and CDR2 SMNVEV (reference sequence).

The CDR3 sequence is CASSLIGLGTGELFF. The CDR3 bases are TGCGCCAGCAGCTTGATTGGGCTCGGCACCGGGGAGCTGTTTTTT. The chain carries TRBV5-1 and TRBJ2-2; no firm D call. Trimming stripped 1 base from V and 4 bases from J, with 11 bases between. The CDR3 consists of 15 residues. The germline gives CDR1 SGHRS, CDR2 YFSETQ.

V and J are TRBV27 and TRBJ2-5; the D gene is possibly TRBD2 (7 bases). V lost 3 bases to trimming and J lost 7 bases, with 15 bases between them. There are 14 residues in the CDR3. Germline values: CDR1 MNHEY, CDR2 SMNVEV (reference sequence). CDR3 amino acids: CASSFGGGVGTQYF. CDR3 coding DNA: TGTGCCAGCAGTTTTGGAGGGGGGGTTGGGACCCAGTACTTC.

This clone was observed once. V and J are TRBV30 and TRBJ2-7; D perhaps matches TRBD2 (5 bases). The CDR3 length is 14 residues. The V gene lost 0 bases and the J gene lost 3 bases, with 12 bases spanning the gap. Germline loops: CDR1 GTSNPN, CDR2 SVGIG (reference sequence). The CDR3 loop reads CAWSVGRGFYEQYF. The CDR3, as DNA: TGTGCCTGGAGTGTAGGGAGAGGGTTCTACGAGCAGTACTTC.

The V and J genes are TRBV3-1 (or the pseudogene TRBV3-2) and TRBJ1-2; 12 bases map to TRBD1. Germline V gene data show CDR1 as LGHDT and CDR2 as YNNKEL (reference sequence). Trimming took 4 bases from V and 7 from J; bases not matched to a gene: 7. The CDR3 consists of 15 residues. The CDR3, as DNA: TGTGCCAGCAGCCCCGGGACAGGGGGCGGACGTGGCTACACCTTC. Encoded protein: CASSPGTGGGRGYTF.

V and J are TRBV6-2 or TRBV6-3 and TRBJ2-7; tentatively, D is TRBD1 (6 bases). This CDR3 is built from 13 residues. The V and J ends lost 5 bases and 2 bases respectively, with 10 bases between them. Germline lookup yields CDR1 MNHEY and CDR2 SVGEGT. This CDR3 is CASSTDSPYEQYF. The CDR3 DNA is TGTGCCAGCAGTACGGACAGTCCCTACGAGCAGTACTTC.

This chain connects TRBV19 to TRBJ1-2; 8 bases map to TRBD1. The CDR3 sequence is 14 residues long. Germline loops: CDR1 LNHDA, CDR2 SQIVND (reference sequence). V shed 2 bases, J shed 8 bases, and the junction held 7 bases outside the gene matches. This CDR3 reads CASSIQGARRGYTF. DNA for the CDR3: TGTGCCAGTAGTATACAGGGGGCGCGTCGCGGCTACACCTTC.

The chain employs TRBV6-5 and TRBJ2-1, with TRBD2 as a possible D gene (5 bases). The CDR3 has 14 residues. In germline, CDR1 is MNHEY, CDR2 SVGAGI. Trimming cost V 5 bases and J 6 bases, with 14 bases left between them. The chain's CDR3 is CASSKPGESNEQFF. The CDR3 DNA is TGTGCCAGCAGTAAGCCTGGGGAGAGCAATGAGCAGTTCTTC.

CDR3 sequence (DNA): TGTGCCAGCAGCTGGGTCGACAAGAACACCGGGGAGCTGTTTTTT. Protein: CASSWVDKNTGELFF. V usage is TRBV5-6 and J usage is TRBJ2-2; no clear D. Germline V gene sequence: CDR1 SGHDT, CDR2 YYEEEE. V was clipped by 3 bases and J by 1 base, with 10 bases between them. This CDR3 comprises 15 residues.

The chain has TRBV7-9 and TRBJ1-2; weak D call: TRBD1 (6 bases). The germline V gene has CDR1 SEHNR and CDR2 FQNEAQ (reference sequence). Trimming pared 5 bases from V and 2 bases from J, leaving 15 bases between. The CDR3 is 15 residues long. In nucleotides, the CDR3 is TGTGCCAGCAGCCAACAGTTGCAGGGGAACTATGGCTACACCTTC. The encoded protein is CASSQQLQGNYGYTF.

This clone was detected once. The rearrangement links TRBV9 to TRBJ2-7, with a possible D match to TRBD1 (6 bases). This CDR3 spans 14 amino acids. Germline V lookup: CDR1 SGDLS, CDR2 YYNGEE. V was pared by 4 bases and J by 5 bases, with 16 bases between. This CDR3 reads CASSPGVQPHEQYF. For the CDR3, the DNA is TGTGCCAGCAGCCCAGGGGTCCAGCCCCACGAGCAGTACTTC.

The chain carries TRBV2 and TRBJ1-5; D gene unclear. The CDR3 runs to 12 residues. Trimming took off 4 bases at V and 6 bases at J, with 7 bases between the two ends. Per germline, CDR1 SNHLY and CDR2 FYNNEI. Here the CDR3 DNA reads TGTGCCAGCAGTGCCAGTACTCAGCCCCAGCATTTT. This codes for CASSASTQPQHF.

CDR3 in DNA: TGTGCCAGCAGCCAAGGAAGGGACAGGGGGCGACCCTACGAGCAGTACTTC. Amino acids: CASSQGRDRGRPYEQYF. The chain is built from TRBV4-2 and TRBJ2-7, with 12 bases aligning to TRBD1. This CDR3 has 17 amino acids. V was pared by 1 base and J by 2 bases, with 6 bases of the junction left unmatched. The germline V gene has CDR1 LGHNA and CDR2 YNFKEQ.

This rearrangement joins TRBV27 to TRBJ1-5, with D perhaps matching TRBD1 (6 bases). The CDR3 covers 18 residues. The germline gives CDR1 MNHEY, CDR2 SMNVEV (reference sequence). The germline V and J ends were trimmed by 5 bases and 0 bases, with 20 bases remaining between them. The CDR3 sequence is CASSPRISGTSSNQPQHF. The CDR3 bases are TGTGCCAGCAGTCCACGGATTAGCGGGACATCTAGCAATCAGCCCCAGCATTTT.

The chain's CDR3 is CASMVGAATNEKLFF. CDR3 nucleotide sequence: TGTGCCAGTATGGTAGGAGCCGCAACTAATGAAAAACTGTTTTTT. The chain couples TRBV19 to TRBJ1-4; the D is unclear. Trimming cost V 7 bases and J 0 bases, with 12 bases left between them. This CDR3 is built from 15 residues. Germline V gene sequence: CDR1 LNHDA, CDR2 SQIVND (reference sequence).

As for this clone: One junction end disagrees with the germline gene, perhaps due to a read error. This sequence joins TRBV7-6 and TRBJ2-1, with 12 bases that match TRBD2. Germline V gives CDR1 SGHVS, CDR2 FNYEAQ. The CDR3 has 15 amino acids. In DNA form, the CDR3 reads TGTGCCAGCAGCCTAGCGGGGGGGCCGATAAATGAGCAGTTCTTC. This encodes CASSLAGGPINEQFF.

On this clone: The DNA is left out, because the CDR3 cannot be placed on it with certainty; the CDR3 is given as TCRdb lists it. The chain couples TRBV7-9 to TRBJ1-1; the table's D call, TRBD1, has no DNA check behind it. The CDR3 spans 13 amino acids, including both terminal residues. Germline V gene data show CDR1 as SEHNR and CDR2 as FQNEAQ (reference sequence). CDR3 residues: CASTLWVAVGASF.

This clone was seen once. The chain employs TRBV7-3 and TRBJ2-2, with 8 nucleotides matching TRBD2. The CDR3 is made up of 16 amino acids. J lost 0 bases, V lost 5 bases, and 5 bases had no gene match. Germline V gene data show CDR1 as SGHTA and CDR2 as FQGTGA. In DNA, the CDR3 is TGTGCCAGCAGCCCCCCGCGGGGGGCGAACACCGGGGAGCTGTTTTTT. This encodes CASSPPRGANTGELFF.

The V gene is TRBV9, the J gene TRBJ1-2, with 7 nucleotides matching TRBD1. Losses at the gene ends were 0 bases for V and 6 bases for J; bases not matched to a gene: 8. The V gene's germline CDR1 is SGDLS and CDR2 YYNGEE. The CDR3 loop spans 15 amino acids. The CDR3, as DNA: TGTGCCAGCAGCGTAGTAGTCGACAGGGTTGATGGCTACACCTTC. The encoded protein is CASSVVVDRVDGYTF.

CDR3 protein: CASTLVGVSNQPQHF. Here the CDR3 DNA reads TGTGCCAGCACCTTGGTTGGAGTCAGCAATCAGCCCCAGCATTTT. The chain has TRBV6-6 and TRBJ1-5; D uncertain. The CDR3 has 15 residues. Trimming took off 7 bases at V and 1 base at J, with 14 bases between the two ends. Germline-derived CDR1 and CDR2 are MNHNY and SVGAGI (reference sequence).

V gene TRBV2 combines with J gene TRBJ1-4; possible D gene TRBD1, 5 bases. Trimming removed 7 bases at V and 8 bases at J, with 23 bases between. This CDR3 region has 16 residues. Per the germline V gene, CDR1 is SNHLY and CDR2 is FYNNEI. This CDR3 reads CASTQGRGGKGEKLFF. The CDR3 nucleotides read TGTGCCAGCACCCAGGGCCGGGGAGGAAAAGGAGAAAAACTGTTTTTT.

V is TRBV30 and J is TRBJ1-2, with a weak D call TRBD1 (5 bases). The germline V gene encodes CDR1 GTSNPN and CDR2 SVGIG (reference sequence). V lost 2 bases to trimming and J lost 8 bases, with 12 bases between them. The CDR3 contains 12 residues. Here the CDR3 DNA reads TGTGCCTGGAGTCTTGGGGCTCGCGGCTACACCTTC. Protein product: CAWSLGARGYTF.

The CDR3 protein is CASSDVGTPFYPFQETQYF. The CDR3 DNA reads TGTGCCAGCAGTGACGTCGGTACTCCCTTTTACCCCTTCCAAGAGACCCAGTACTTC. V and J are TRBV2 and TRBJ2-5, with no clear D. The ends were cut back, 3 bases at V and 1 base at J, with 24 bases in the middle. The length of the CDR3 is 19 residues. The germline CDR1 and CDR2 sequences are SNHLY and FYNNEI.

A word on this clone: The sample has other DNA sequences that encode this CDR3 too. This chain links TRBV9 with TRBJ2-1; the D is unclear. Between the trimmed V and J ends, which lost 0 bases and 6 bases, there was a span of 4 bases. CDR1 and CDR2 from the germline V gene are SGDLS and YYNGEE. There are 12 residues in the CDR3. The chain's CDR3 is CASSVDSNEQFF. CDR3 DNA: TGTGCCAGCAGCGTAGACAGCAATGAGCAGTTCTTC. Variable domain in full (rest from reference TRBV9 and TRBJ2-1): DSGVTQTPKHLITATGQRVTLRCSPRSGDLSVYWYQQSLDQGLQFLIQYYNGEERAKGNILERFSAQQFPDLHSELNLSSLELGDSALYFCASSVDSNEQFFGPGTRLTVL.